The clone carrying this TCR beta chain showed up just a few times. What it binds is unknown. TCRdb ran MiXCR on the 5' RACE reads and lists one entry per CDR3 protein. This table holds over 50,000 distinct CDR3 sequences, around 24% found once. Overall study findings and caveats: Tumor memory CD4+ T cell TCR gene usage clustered with blood and lymph node memory CD4+ cells and lymph node naive CD4+ cells.

The V gene's germline CDR1 is SGHAT and CDR2 FQNNGV. The CDR3 sequence is 16 residues long. Trimming removed 3 bases from V and 1 base from J, with 15 bases in between. The sample comprised tumor-infiltrating naive CD4+ T cells sorted from the breast tumor. Subset of the sample: naive CD4+ T cells, CD4+CD45RA+CD25-. This receptor was taken from a female donor with breast cancer. J is TRBJ1-1 and V is TRBV11-2, with D maybe TRBD1 (5 bases). The CDR3 spells CASSFGWGGRNTEAFF. The CDR3 region has the DNA TGTGCCAGCAGCTTTGGGTGGGGGGGTCGGAACACTGAAGCTTTCTTT.